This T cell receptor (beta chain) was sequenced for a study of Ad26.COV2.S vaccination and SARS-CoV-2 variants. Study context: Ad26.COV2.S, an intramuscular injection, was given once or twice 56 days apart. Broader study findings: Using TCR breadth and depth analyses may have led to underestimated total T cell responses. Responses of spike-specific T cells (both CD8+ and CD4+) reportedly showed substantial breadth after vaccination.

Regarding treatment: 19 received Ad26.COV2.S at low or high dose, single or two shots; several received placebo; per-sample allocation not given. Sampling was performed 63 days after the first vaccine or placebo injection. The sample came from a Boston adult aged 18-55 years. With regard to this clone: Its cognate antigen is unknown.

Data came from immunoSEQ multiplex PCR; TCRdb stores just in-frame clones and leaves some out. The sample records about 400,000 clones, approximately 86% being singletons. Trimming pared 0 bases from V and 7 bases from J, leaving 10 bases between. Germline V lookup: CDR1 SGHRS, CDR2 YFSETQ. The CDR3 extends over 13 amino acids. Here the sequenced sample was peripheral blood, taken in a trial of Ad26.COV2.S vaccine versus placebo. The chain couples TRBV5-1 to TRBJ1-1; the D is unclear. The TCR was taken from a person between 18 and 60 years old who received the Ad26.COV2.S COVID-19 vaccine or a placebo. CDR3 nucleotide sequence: TGCGCCAGCAGCTTGGAAAATCAGGATGAAGCTTTCTTT. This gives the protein CASSLENQDEAFF.